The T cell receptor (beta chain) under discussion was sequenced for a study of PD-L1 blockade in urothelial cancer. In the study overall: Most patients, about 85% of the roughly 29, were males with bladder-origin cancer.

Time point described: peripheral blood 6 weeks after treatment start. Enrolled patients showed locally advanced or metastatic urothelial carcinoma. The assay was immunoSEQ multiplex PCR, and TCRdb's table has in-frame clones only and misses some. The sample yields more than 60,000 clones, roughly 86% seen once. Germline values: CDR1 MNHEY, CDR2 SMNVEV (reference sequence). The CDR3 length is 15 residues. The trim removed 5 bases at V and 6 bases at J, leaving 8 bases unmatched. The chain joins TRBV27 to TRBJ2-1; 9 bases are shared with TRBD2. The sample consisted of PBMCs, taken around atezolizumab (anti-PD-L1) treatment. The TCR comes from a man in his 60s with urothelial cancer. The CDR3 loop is CASSLGTSRRNEQFF. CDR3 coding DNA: TGTGCCAGCAGTCTTGGGACTAGCAGGCGCAATGAGCAGTTCTTC.